This passage covers 5 T cell receptor beta chains from one sample sequenced in a study of radiotherapy plus CTLA-4 blockade in lung cancer (dated by TCRdb to the late 2010s). Preparation of the library involved the immunoSEQ multiplex PCR assay. TCRdb carries this immuneACCESS record with in-frame sequences only. Its versions omit some clonotypes, under half of them owing to an unresolved V gene in the studies checked, with the rest unexplained. For this sample there are 80,000 or so clones; under 80% appear just once. The ten largest clones capture 22% of the sample. The sample here was peripheral blood, taken from a patient treated with radiotherapy plus ipilimumab. The receptors were sampled from a human donor with non-small cell lung cancer whose response to radiotherapy plus ipilimumab could not be evaluated. Some clones in this sample may be carry-over from other donors' samples.

This clone came up once. This rearrangement joins TRBV28 to TRBJ2-2; 8 bases map to TRBD1. Germline lookup yields CDR1 MDHEN and CDR2 SYDVKM. The length of the CDR3 is 16 residues. V dropped 4 bases and J dropped 4; count of bases not matched to a gene: 8. CDR3 residues: CASSSTGDSVTGELFF. The CDR3 nucleotides read TGTGCCAGCAGTTCGACAGGGGATTCGGTCACCGGGGAGCTGTTTTTT.

The chain joins TRBV2 to TRBJ2-1, with D perhaps TRBD2 (6 bases). Germline V gene sequence: CDR1 SNHLY, CDR2 FYNNEI. V shed 3 bases and J shed 4 bases, with 13 bases lying between them. CDR3 length: 15 amino acids. CDR3 loop: CASSEIGEAYNEQFF. In nucleotides, the CDR3 is TGTGCCAGCAGTGAGATAGGGGAGGCGTACAATGAGCAGTTCTTC.

The gene calls are TRBV6-5 and TRBJ2-7; no firm D call. Trimming removed 4 bases at V and 3 bases at J, with 10 bases between. CDR3 length: 13 residues. The germline gives CDR1 MNHEY, CDR2 SVGAGI. The CDR3 DNA reads as TGTGCCAGCAGTTCCGCGATCCTCTACGAGCAGTACTTC. Translated, it gives CASSSAILYEQYF.

Ten or more counts support this clone. The chain employs TRBV5-6 and TRBJ1-5; no firm D call. CDR1 is SGHDT and CDR2 is YYEEEE in the germline V gene. The CDR3 contains 15 residues. V dropped 2 bases and J dropped 5 bases, with 14 bases sitting between them. The DNA for the CDR3 is TGTGCCAGCAGCTTTTACAAGACTTGGGATCAGCCCCAGCATTTT. It yields the protein CASSFYKTWDQPQHF.

The chain recombines TRBV5-1 with TRBJ2-5; 9 nucleotides align to TRBD2. Germline V CDR1 and CDR2: SGHRS, YFSETQ. With 4 bases clipped from V and 5 bases from J, the junction kept 9 bases outside the gene matches. The length of the CDR3 is 15 residues. The chain's CDR3 is CASSMDGTSRETQYF. The CDR3 coding sequence is TGCGCCAGCAGCATGGACGGGACTAGCAGGGAGACCCAGTACTTC.